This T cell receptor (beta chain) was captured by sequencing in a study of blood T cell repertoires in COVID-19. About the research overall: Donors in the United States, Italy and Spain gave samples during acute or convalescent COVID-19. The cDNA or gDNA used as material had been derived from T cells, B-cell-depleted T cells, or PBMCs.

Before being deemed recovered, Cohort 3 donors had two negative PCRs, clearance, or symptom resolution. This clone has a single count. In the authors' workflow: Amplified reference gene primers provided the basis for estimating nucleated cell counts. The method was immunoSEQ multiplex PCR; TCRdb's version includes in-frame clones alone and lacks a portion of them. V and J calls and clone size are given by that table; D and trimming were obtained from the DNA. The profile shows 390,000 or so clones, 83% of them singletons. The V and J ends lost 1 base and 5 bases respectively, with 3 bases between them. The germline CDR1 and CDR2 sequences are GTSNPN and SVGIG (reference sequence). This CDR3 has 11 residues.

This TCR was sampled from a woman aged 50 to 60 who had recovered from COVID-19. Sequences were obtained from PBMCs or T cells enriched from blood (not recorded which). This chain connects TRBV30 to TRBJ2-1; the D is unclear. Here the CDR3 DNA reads TGTGCCTGGAGTGCCGACAATGAGCAGTTCTTC. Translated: CAWSADNEQFF.